This TCR beta chain was sequenced during a study of blood T cell repertoires in COVID-19. Study-wide context: The United States, Italy and Spain supplied acute and convalescent COVID-19 samples. PBMCs, B-cell-depleted T cells, or T cells provided the cDNA or gDNA that made up the material.

The germline V gene has CDR1 SGHKS and CDR2 YYEKEE (reference sequence). With 1 base removed from V and 3 bases from J, the gap between germline ends came to 10 bases. The CDR3 runs to 14 residues. In the authors' workflow: The authors estimated nucleated cell counts from reference gene primer amplification. The data were produced by immunoSEQ multiplex PCR, yet TCRdb's version contains in-frame clones alone and is incomplete. V and J calls and clone size are copied from that table; D and trimming were computed from the DNA. The data show about 200,000 clones, about 85% seen once. The sequence was collected from a woman older than 75 with acute or convalescent COVID-19. This chain links TRBV5-5 with TRBJ1-1, with D tentatively TRBD1 (5 bases). The specimen sequenced was peripheral blood. CDR3 sequence: CASSLLWGDTEAFF. The DNA for the CDR3 is TGTGCCAGCAGCTTGCTTTGGGGGGACACTGAAGCTTTCTTT.